What follows describes a single TCR beta chain. This record comes from a study of OX40 agonist ivuxolimab in advanced cancers. The CDR3 has 15 residues. From germline, CDR1 is SNHLY and CDR2 FYNNEI. Trimming stripped 6 bases from V and 6 bases from J, with 18 bases between. TCRdb keeps only in-frame clones here, not all; method: immunoSEQ multiplex PCR. This table holds 39,000 or so clones, 80% to 95% found once. If patients had autoimmune disease history or systemic immunosuppression, they were excluded. The V call is TRBV2, the J call TRBJ2-1; D perhaps matches TRBD2 (5 bases). Sequences were derived from CD4+ or CD8+ T cells sorted from blood, sampled in a trial of the OX40 agonist ivuxolimab. This TCR was recovered from an adult with an advanced solid tumor such as melanoma, head and neck, liver or kidney cancer. The CDR3, as DNA: TGTGCCAGCAGATATAGCGAGAAACCTAGCAATGAGCAGTTCTTC. Translated, it gives CASRYSEKPSNEQFF. The whole variable domain, filled in from reference TRBV2 and TRBJ2-1, reads EPEVTQTPSHQVTQMGQEVILRCVPISNHLYFYWYRQILGQKVEFLVSFYNNEISEKSEIFDDQFSVERPDGSNFTLKIRSTKLEDSAMYFCASRYSEKPSNEQFFGPGTRLTVL.